Given below is one TCR beta chain in context. From germline, CDR1 is LNHNV and CDR2 YYDKDF (reference sequence). Trimming pared 4 bases from V and 2 bases from J, leaving 15 bases between. The CDR3 consists of 16 residues. The sample belongs to a study of blood T cell repertoires in COVID-19. Study information: The United States, Italy and Spain were the sources of the acute and convalescent COVID-19 samples. PBMCs, B-cell-depleted T cells, or T cells were the source of the cDNA or gDNA that made up the material.

Clones were read by immunoSEQ multiplex PCR, and TCRdb kept only the in-frame ones, dropping some. The repertoire consists of approximately 240,000 clones, with around nine tenths occurring once and the leading ten covering approximately 2.1%. This clonotype was obtained from a woman in her thirties or forties who had recovered from COVID-19. V usage is TRBV15 and J usage is TRBJ1-5; D gene uncertain. Material: peripheral blood. This chain's CDR3 is CATSTPGQIGNQPQHF. CDR3 in DNA: TGTGCCACCAGCACCCCTGGGCAGATAGGCAATCAGCCCCAGCATTTT.